This TCR beta chain was documented in a study of CD4 T cells in relation to SARS-CoV-2 and coronaviruses. Overall study: The restricting HLA molecule for shared crossreactive spike epitopes was mapped. Notes on the study in general: Roughly 65% of donors had memory CD4+ clonotypes crossrecognizing SARS-CoV-2 and common cold coronavirus spike.

The germline V gene has CDR1 LNHDA and CDR2 SQIVND (reference sequence). The CDR3 has 14 amino acids. V was shortened by 7 bases and J by 6 bases, with 17 bases between the two germline ends. Deep TCR-beta sequencing used DNA from uncultured naive and memory CD4+ T cells. TCRdb keeps only in-frame clones here, not all; method: immunoSEQ multiplex PCR. Of about 65,000 clones detected, around 87% appear once; the ten largest clones hold about 1.6%. CD4+ T cells from unexposed donors were obtained before the COVID-19 pandemic (2011-2018). Naive and memory CD4+ T cells were separated from cryopreserved PBMCs. Turning to this clone: Its antigen is unidentified.

This chain links TRBV19 with TRBJ2-3; a possible D gene is TRBD2 (6 bases). The clonotype originates from a human donor in good health. The sequencing input was memory CD4+ T cells from PBMCs. CDR3 in DNA: TGTGCCAGTATGGTACGGGTAGGAGGGGATACGCAGTATTTT. Its translation is CASMVRVGGDTQYF.